This T cell receptor beta chain appears in the sequencing data of a study of T-cell memory formation after mild COVID-19. Study overall: TCR clusters were largely donor specific.

V shed 4 bases and J shed 9 bases, with 10 bases lying between them. This CDR3 has 12 amino acids. This clonotype came up a few times. Its antigen is as yet unknown. Overall study findings and caveats: Still unconfirmed is whether the second-wave clones peaking on day 37 recognized SARS-CoV-2. Contracting CD4+ clones lay largely in CM and EM, with CD8+ ones residing in EMRA.

5'RACE primed from the constant segment yielded TCR alpha and TCR beta cDNA libraries bearing sample barcodes and UMIs. Each CDR3 protein is one row after TCRdb ran MiXCR on the 5' RACE reads. This sample carries 150,000 to 200,000 distinct CDR3 sequences, roughly 17% of them seen once, and the ten largest clones take about 1.9%. The sequence was collected from an adult woman who had mild COVID-19 (a few samples of this study predate the infection). Cell type and time point are not known. The sequencing sample was made of PBMCs or a T cell subset sorted from them (not recorded which). The rearrangement links TRBV12-3 or TRBV12-4 to TRBJ2-1; the D gene is possibly TRBD2 (5 bases). As DNA, the CDR3 is TGTGCCAGCAGTTACGGGGATGGTGAGCAGTTCTTC. Translated: CASSYGDGEQFF.